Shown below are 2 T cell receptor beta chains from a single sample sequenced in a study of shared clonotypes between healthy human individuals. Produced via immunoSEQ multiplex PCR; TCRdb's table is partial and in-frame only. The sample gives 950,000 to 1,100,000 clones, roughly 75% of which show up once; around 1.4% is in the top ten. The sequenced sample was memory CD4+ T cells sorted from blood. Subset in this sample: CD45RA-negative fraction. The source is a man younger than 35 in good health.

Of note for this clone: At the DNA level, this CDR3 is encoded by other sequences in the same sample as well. The CDR3 sequence: CASSYVQGNNQPQHF. Written as DNA, the CDR3 is TGTGCCAGCAGTTACGTCCAGGGTAACAATCAGCCCCAGCATTTT. The V and J genes are TRBV6-6 and TRBJ1-5; TRBD1 might be the D (5 bases). V was clipped by 2 bases and J by 3 bases, with 11 bases between them. Germline CDR1 reads MNHNY; CDR2 reads SVGAGI (reference sequence). CDR3 length: 15 amino acids.

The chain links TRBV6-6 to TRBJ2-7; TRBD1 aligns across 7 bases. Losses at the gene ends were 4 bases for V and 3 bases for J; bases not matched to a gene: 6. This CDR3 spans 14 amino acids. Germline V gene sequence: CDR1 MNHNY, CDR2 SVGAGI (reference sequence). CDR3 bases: TGTGCCAGCAGTTTAAGGGGACAGAGCTACGAGCAGTACTTC. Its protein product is CASSLRGQSYEQYF.